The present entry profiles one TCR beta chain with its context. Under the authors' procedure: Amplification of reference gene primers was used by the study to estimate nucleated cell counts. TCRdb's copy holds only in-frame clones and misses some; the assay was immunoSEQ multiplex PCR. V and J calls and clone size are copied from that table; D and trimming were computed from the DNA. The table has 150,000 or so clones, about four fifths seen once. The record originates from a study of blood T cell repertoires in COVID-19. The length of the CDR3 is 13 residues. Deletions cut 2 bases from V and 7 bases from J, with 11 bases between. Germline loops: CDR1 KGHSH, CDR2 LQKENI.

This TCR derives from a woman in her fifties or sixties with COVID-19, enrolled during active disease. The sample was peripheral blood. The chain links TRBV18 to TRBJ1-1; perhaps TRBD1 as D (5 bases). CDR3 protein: CASSPVGGGEAFF. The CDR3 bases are TGTGCCAGCTCACCAGTGGGCGGGGGTGAAGCTTTCTTT.